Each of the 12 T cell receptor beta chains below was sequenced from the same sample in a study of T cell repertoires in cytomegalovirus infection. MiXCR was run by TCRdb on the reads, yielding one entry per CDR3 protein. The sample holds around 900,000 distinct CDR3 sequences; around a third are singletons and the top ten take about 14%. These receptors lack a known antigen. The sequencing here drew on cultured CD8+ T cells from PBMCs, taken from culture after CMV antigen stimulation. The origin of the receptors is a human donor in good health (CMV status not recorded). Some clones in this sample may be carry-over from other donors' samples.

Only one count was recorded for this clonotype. The CDR3 spells CSAGGPLGFF. Written as DNA, the CDR3 is TGCAGTGCCGGAGGGCCGTTGGGGTTCTTT. The genes are TRBV20-1 and TRBJ1-1; D gene unclear. The CDR3 loop spans 10 amino acids. V shed 6 bases and J shed 14 bases, with 16 bases lying between them. Germline CDR1 is DFQATT and CDR2 is SNEGSKA (reference sequence).

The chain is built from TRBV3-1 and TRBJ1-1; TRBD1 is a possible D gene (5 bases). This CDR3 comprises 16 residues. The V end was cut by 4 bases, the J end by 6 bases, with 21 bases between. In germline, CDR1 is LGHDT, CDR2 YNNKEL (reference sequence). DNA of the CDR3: TGTGCCAGCAGCCCCTCCGACCTGGGGCCCACTGCTGAAGCTTTCTTT. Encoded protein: CASSPSDLGPTAEAFF. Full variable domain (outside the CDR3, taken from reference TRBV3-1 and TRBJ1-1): DTAVSQTPKYLVTQMGNDKSIKCEQNLGHDTMYWYKQDSKKFLKIMFSYNNKELIINETVPNRFSPKSPDKAHLNLHINSLELGDSAVYFCASSPSDLGPTAEAFFGQGTRLTVV.

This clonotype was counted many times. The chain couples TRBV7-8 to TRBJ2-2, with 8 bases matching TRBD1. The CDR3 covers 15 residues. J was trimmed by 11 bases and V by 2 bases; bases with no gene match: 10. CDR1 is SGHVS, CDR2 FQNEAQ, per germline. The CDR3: CASSLRTGFPHELFF. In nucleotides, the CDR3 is TGTGCCAGCAGCTTAAGGACAGGGTTCCCCCACGAGCTGTTTTTT.

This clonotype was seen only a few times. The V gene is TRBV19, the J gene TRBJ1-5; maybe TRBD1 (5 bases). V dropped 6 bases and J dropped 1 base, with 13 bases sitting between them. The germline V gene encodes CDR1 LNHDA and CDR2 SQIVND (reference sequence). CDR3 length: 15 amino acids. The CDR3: CASRWGRGSNQPQHF. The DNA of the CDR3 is TGTGCCAGTAGGTGGGGACGGGGGAGCAATCAGCCCCAGCATTTT. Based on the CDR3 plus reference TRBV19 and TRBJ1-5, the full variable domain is DGGITQSPKYLFRKEGQNVTLSCEQNLNHDAMYWYRQDPGQGLRLIYYSQIVNDFQKGDIAEGYSVSREKKESFPLTVTSAQKNPTAFYLCASRWGRGSNQPQHFGDGTRLSIL.

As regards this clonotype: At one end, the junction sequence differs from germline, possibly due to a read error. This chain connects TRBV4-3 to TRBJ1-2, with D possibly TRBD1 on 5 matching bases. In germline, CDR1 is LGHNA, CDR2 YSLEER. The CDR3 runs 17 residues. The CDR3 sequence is CANSQDGVGGGTYGYTF. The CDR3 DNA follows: TGCGCCAACAGCCAAGATGGGGTTGGGGGGGGAACCTATGGCTACACCTTC.

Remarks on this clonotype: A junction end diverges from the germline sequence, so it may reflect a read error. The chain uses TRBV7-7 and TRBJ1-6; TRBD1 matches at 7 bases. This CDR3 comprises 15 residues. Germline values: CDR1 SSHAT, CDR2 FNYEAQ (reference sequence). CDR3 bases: TGTGCTAGCAGCTTAGGCCGGGACAGCAATTCACCCCTCCACTTT. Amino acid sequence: CASSLGRDSNSPLHF.

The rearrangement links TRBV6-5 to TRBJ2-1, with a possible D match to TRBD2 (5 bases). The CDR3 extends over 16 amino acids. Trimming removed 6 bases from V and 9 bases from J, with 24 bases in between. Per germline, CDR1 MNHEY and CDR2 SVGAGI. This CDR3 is CASSLQPGSTMSEQFF. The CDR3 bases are TGTGCCAGCAGCCTCCAACCGGGATCCACAATGAGTGAGCAGTTCTTC.

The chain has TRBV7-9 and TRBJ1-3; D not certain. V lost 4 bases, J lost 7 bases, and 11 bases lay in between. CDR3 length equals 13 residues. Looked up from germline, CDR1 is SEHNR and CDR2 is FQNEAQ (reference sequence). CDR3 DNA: TGTGCCAGCAGCTCGCCCACAGAGAACACCATATATTTT. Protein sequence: CASSSPTENTIYF.

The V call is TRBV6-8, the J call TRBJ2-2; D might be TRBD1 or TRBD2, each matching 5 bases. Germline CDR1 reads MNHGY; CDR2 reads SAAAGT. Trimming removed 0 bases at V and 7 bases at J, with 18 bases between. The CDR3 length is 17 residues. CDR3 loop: CASSYSIDGVGGGELFF. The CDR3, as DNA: TGTGCCAGCAGTTACTCGATTGACGGGGTTGGGGGCGGGGAGCTGTTTTTT.

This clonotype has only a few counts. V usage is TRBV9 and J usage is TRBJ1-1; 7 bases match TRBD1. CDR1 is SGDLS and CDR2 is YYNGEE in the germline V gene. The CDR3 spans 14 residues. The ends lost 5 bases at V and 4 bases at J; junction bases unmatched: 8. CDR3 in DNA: TGTGCCAGCAGGGGAGGGGGGACAGCCACTGAAGCTTTCTTT. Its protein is CASRGGGTATEAFF.

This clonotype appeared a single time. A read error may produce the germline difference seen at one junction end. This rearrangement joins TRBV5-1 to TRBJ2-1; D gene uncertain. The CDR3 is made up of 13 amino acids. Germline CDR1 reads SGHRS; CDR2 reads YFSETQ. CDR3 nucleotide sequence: TGCGCCAGCAGCTTGGTGCCGCCCGATGAGCAATTCTTC. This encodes CASSLVPPDEQFF.

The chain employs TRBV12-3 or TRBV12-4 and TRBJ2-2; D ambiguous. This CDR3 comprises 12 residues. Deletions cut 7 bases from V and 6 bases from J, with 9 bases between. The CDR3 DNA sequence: TGTGCCAGCACCCTCCCCCCCGGGGAGCTGTTTTTT. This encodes CASTLPPGELFF.